The source of this TCR beta chain is a study of monozygotic twins with inflammatory bowel disease. Study-wide results and limits: Healthy co-twins showed greater TCRbeta diversity (inverse Simpson) than IBD patients.

Every donor provided one blood sample measuring about 2.3 ml. With the 5' RACE reads reprocessed, TCRdb shows one record per CDR3 protein and no DNA. This listing includes more than 110,000 distinct CDR3 sequences. Note on this clonotype: Its antigen is not known.

Germline assignment: CDR1 MDHEN and CDR2 SYDVKM. This CDR3 is built from 12 residues. Sample: blood. The chain links TRBV28 to TRBJ1-2; TCRdb names TRBD1, which stays unverified in the absence of DNA. This receptor was identified in a human donor with ulcerative colitis or Crohn's disease, or a healthy co-twin of an affected twin (not recorded which). CDR3 loop: CASSLKGDGYTF.